The TCR beta chain described here comes from a study of shared clonotypes between healthy human individuals. Terminally differentiated effector memory CD45RA+ cells were left out of the naive CD8 fraction, which was CD45RO-negative and positively selected for CCR7. Clones were read by immunoSEQ multiplex PCR, and TCRdb kept only the in-frame ones, dropping some. Here the sample spans roughly 2.1 million clones, under 95% being singletons. Comments on this clone: As yet, its antigen is unknown.

From germline, CDR1 is SGHVS and CDR2 FNYEAQ. The CDR3 has 17 residues. V was clipped by 3 bases and J by 6 bases; unmatched bases: 9. Findings and limits, study-wide: In contrast to clonotypes shared by all four donors, non-shared clonotypes had lower generation probabilities. Memory subsets had estimated richness that was generally smaller than that of naive subsets.

The sample comprised naive CD8+ T cells from PBMCs. The TCR originated in a man between 18 and 29 years old in good health. Some clones in this sample may be carry-over from other donors' samples. This chain links TRBV7-6 with TRBJ2-1; the match to TRBD2 covers 12 bases. The CDR3 region has the DNA TGTGCCAGCAGCTTCCGGACTAGCGGGACGACCCTCAATGAGCAGTTCTTC. Amino acid sequence: CASSFRTSGTTLNEQFF. The complete variable domain, with remaining parts taken from reference TRBV7-6 and TRBJ2-1, reads GAGVSQSPRYKVTKRGQDVALRCDPISGHVSLYWYRQALGQGPEFLTYFNYEAQQDKSGLPNDRFSAERPEGSISTLTIQRTEQRDSAMYRCASSFRTSGTTLNEQFFGPGTRLTVL.